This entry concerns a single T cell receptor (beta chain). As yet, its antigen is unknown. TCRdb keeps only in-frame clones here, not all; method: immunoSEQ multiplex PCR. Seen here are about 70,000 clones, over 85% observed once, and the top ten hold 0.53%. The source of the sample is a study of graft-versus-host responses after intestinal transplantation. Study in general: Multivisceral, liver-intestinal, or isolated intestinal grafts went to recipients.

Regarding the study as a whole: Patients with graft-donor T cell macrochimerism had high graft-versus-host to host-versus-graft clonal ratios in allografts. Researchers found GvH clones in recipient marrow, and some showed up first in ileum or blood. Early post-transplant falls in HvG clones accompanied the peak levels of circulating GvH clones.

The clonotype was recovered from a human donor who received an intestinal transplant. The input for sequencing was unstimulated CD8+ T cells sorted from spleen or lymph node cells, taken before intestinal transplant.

The CDR3 protein is CASSQDEFWRDNEQFF. The CDR3, as DNA: TGTGCCAGCAGCCAAGATGAATTCTGGCGGGACAATGAGCAGTTCTTC. This chain links TRBV14 with TRBJ2-1; TRBD2 is a possible D gene (5 bases). The CDR3 length is 16 residues. V lost 0 bases to trimming and J lost 5 bases, with 14 bases between them. In germline, CDR1 is SGHDN, CDR2 FVKESK.